This T cell receptor (beta chain) derives from a study of blood T cells in healthy people across ages. Across the whole study: The capture of about one barcoded beta molecule per two T cells was achieved by template switching. Points from the study as a whole: Comparison with aged donors showed that long-lived donors had more naive CD4+ cells and higher diversity.

Of note for this clonotype: What it recognizes is unknown.

Deletions cut 4 bases from V and 3 bases from J, with 8 bases between. CDR1 and CDR2 from the germline V gene are SGHRS and YFSETQ. The CDR3 consists of 13 residues. A sample-barcoded 5' primer and a J-beta primer mix were used in a second PCR of roughly 7 to 12 cycles. TCRdb re-called the 5' RACE reads with MiXCR, one entry per CDR3 protein. The sample lists about 1.8 million distinct CDR3 sequences, roughly 50% occurring once. J is TRBJ2-1 and V is TRBV5-1; D is ambiguous. The TCR was taken from a woman aged 40 to 50 in good health. Sequencing was carried out using blood. The CDR3 coding sequence is TGCGCCAGCAGCCGGGCCAACTACAATGAGCAGTTCTTC. It specifies CASSRANYNEQFF.